These 15 T cell receptor beta chains share one sample of origin, sequenced in a study. MiXCR, applied by TCRdb to the RT-PCR reads, yields one record per CDR3 protein. The sample gives hundreds of thousands of distinct CDR3 sequences, approximately 15% of which show up once; 3.6% is in the top ten. Sample: memory CD4+ T cells from blood. Every receptor here comes from a female donor in good health, serving as a healthy control.

The rearrangement joins TRBV7-9 to TRBJ2-7; D uncertain. The CDR3 consists of 14 residues. The germline V gene has CDR1 SEHNR and CDR2 FQNEAQ (reference sequence). V lost 1 base, J lost 7 bases, and 14 bases lay in between. The DNA of the CDR3 is TGTGCCAGCAGCTTAGAGGCAGGACCATCGGAGCAGTACTTC. The encoded protein is CASSLEAGPSEQYF.

The chain uses TRBV2 and TRBJ2-5, with a weak D call TRBD1 (6 bases). V lost 5 bases, J lost 2 bases, and 15 bases lay in between. Germline V CDR1 and CDR2: SNHLY, FYNNEI. This CDR3 is 15 amino acids long. This chain's CDR3 is CASSHPGTPQETQYF. In DNA form, the CDR3 reads TGTGCCAGCAGTCACCCCGGGACACCTCAAGAGACCCAGTACTTC.

This clonotype has just a few counts. The genes are TRBV18 and TRBJ2-2; D is possibly TRBD1 (5 bases). This CDR3 has 16 residues. Germline V gene lookup returns CDR1 KGHSH and CDR2 LQKENI. Trimming removed 0 bases at V and 6 bases at J, with 14 bases between. The CDR3, as DNA: TGTGCCAGCTCACCACCGGTCGGCCAGGGTTCCGGGGAGCTGTTTTTT. Translated, it gives CASSPPVGQGSGELFF.

The V call is TRBV20-1, the J call TRBJ2-4; 8 bases map to TRBD2. V dropped 6 bases and J dropped 6; count of bases not matched to a gene: 7. Germline V CDR1 and CDR2: DFQATT, SNEGSKA (reference sequence). The CDR3 loop spans 13 amino acids. The CDR3 loop is CSAGLAAGNIQYF. CDR3 DNA sequence: TGCAGTGCCGGACTAGCTGCTGGAAACATTCAGTACTTC.

This clonotype was counted many times. The CDR3 loop is CASSGSTSGSDEQYF. CDR3 nucleotide sequence: TGCGCCAGCAGCGGCAGTACTAGCGGGAGTGACGAGCAGTACTTC. V is TRBV5-1 and J is TRBJ2-7; 11 bases map to TRBD2. Germline loops: CDR1 SGHRS, CDR2 YFSETQ. Losses at the gene ends were 4 bases for V and 5 bases for J; bases not matched to a gene: 8. The CDR3 is made up of 15 amino acids. Using reference TRBV5-1 and TRBJ2-7 for the parts outside the CDR3, the full variable domain is KAGVTQTPRYLIKTRGQQVTLSCSPISGHRSVSWYQQTPGQGLQFLFEYFSETQRNKGNFPGRFSGRQFSNSRSEMNVSTLELGDSALYLCASSGSTSGSDEQYFGPGTRLTVT.

Here the CDR3 reads CASSSKPPAAYEQYF. The CDR3 nucleotides are TGTGCCAGCAGTTCCAAGCCCCCAGCCGCCTACGAGCAGTACTTC. This chain joins TRBV28 and TRBJ2-7, with D hard to call. The V gene's germline CDR1 is MDHEN and CDR2 SYDVKM. The CDR3 covers 15 residues. V lost 4 bases to trimming and J lost 2 bases, with 15 bases between them.

The chain joins TRBV18 to TRBJ1-2; D gene ambiguous. The length of the CDR3 is 17 residues. Trimming left V 3 bases short and J 6 bases short, with 23 bases between. Germline-derived CDR1 and CDR2 are KGHSH and LQKENI. The CDR3 protein is CASSPNEIAASPNGYTF. The CDR3 DNA reads TGTGCCAGCTCACCGAATGAGATAGCCGCCAGCCCTAATGGCTACACCTTC.

This clonotype was counted only a few times. The chain has TRBV20-1 and TRBJ2-1; no clear D gene. V was clipped by 6 bases and J by 8 bases, with 23 bases between them. This CDR3 contains 15 residues. Germline loops: CDR1 DFQATT, CDR2 SNEGSKA (reference sequence). The CDR3 is CSAGNPASPSDEQFF. The CDR3 nucleotides read TGCAGTGCCGGCAATCCGGCTAGTCCCAGCGATGAGCAGTTCTTC.

At least ten counts were recorded for this clonotype. The gene calls are TRBV20-1 and TRBJ2-1; TRBD2 agrees at 13 bases. The CDR3 is made up of 15 amino acids. Germline-derived CDR1 and CDR2 are DFQATT and SNEGSKA (reference sequence). J lost 6 bases, V lost 3 bases, and 5 bases had no gene match. CDR3 bases: TGCAGTGCTAGGGGACTAGCGGGACAAGCCAATGAGCAGTTCTTC. It encodes CSARGLAGQANEQFF.

J is TRBJ1-1 and V is TRBV10-3, with 7 bases fitting TRBD1. This CDR3 contains 15 residues. The J segment lost 3 bases and the V segment lost 2 bases, leaving 6 bases of the junction unmatched. The germline gives CDR1 ENHRY, CDR2 SYGVKD. CDR3 loop: CAISEIGQVDTEAFF. The CDR3 coding sequence is TGTGCCATCAGTGAGATAGGACAGGTTGACACTGAAGCTTTCTTT.

This clonotype occurred many times. The gene calls are TRBV10-3 and TRBJ1-2, with TRBD1 matching over 10 bases. Germline CDR1 reads ENHRY; CDR2 reads SYGVKD. The V segment lost 8 bases and the J segment 7 bases; nucleotides outside the gene matches: 13. The CDR3 is made up of 15 amino acids. CDR3 bases: TGTGCCATCCCCGACACCGGGACAGGGGTTGCTGGCTACACCTTC. Residues: CAIPDTGTGVAGYTF.

The chain combines TRBV20-1 with TRBJ2-5; 7 nucleotides match TRBD2. The germline V gene encodes CDR1 DFQATT and CDR2 SNEGSKA (reference sequence). The CDR3 covers 12 residues. V trimming: 0 bases; J trimming: 7 bases; junction bases outside the gene matches: 2. The CDR3 DNA is TGCAGTGCTAGAGACACGGGAGGGACCCAGTACTTC. Translation: CSARDTGGTQYF.

This clonotype was recorded at least ten times. The chain employs TRBV6-2 or TRBV6-3 and TRBJ2-5; no clear D gene. Trimming pared 8 bases from V and 6 bases from J, leaving 16 bases between. Germline loops: CDR1 MNHEY, CDR2 SVGEGT. This CDR3 is 13 amino acids long. CDR3 nucleotide sequence: TGTGCCAGCGCAATCGTAGGGATACAGACCCAGTACTTC. Translated: CASAIVGIQTQYF.

This clonotype was seen a handful of times. J is TRBJ1-3 and V is TRBV20-1; D is possibly TRBD1 (5 bases). Trimming cost V 0 bases and J 0 bases, with 9 bases left between them. CDR1 is DFQATT, CDR2 SNEGSKA, per germline (reference sequence). The length of the CDR3 is 15 residues. The CDR3: CSARDPGNSGNTIYF. CDR3 nucleotide sequence: TGCAGTGCTAGAGATCCAGGGAACTCTGGAAACACCATATATTTT.

This chain uses TRBV3-1 with TRBJ2-7; D assignment may be TRBD1 or TRBD2 (5 bases each). V was clipped by 1 base and J by 5 bases, with 12 bases between them. Germline V gene lookup returns CDR1 LGHDT and CDR2 YNNKEL (reference sequence). CDR3 length: 14 residues. CDR3 bases: TGTGCCAGCAGCCAAGGGGCAGGGACGGACGAGCAGTACTTC. This encodes CASSQGAGTDEQYF.